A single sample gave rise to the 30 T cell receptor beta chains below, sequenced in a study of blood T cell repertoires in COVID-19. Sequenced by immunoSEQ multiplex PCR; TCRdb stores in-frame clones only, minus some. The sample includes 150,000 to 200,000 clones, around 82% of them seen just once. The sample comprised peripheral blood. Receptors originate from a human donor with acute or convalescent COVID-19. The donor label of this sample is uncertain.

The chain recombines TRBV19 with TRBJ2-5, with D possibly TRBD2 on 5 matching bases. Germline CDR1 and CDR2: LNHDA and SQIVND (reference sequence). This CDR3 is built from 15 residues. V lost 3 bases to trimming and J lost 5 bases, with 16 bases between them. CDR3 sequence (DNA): TGTGCCAGTAGTATCGGTCCGGGGTTTGGTGAGACCCAGTACTTC. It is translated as CASSIGPGFGETQYF. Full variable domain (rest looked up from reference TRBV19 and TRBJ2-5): DGGITQSPKYLFRKEGQNVTLSCEQNLNHDAMYWYRQDPGQGLRLIYYSQIVNDFQKGDIAEGYSVSREKKESFPLTVTSAQKNPTAFYLCASSIGPGFGETQYFGPGTRLLVL.

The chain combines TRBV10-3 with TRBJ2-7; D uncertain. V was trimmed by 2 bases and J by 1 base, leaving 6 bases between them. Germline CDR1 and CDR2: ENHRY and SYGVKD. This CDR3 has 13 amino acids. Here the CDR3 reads CAISEEVSYEQYF. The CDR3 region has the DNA TGTGCCATCAGTGAGGAGGTGTCCTACGAGCAGTACTTC.

The CDR3: CASSPRGQMNAEAFF. The CDR3, as DNA: TGTGCCAGCAGCCCAAGAGGCCAGATGAATGCTGAAGCTTTCTTT. The rearrangement uses TRBV7-9 and TRBJ1-1; no reliable D call. Germline loops: CDR1 SEHNR, CDR2 FQNEAQ (reference sequence). The ends were cut back, 5 bases at V and 6 bases at J, with 19 bases in the middle. CDR3 length: 15 residues.

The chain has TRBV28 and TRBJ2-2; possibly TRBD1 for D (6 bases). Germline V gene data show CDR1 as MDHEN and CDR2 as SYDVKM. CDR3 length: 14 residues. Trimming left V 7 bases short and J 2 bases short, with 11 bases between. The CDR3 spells CASIRTVNTGELFF. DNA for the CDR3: TGTGCCAGCATAAGGACAGTTAACACCGGGGAGCTGTTTTTT.

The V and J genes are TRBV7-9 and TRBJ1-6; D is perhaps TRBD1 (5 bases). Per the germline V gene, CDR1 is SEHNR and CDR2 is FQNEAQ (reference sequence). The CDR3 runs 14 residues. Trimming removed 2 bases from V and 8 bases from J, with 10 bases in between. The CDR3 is CASSLIRADSPLHF. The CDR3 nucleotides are TGTGCCAGCAGCTTAATCAGGGCGGATTCACCCCTCCACTTT.

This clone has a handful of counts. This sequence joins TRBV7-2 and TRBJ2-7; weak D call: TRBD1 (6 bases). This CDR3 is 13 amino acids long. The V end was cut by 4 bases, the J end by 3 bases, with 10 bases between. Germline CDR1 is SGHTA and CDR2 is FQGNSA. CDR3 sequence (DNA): TGTGCCAGCAGCTGGGACAAAGGCTACGAGCAGTACTTC. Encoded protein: CASSWDKGYEQYF.

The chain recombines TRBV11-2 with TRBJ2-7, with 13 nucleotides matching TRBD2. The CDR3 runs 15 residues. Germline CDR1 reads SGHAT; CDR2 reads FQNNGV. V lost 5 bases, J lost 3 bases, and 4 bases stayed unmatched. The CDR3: CASSGGLAGVYEQYF. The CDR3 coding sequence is TGTGCCAGCAGCGGCGGACTAGCGGGGGTCTACGAGCAGTACTTC.

In DNA form, the CDR3 reads TGTGCCAGCTCACTACAAGCTCCCACTACTTACAATGAGCAGTTCTTC. Translation gives CASSLQAPTTYNEQFF. The genes are TRBV18 and TRBJ2-1; D is undetermined. Germline values: CDR1 KGHSH, CDR2 LQKENI. This CDR3 is 16 amino acids long. Trimming pared 4 bases from V and 4 bases from J, leaving 17 bases between.

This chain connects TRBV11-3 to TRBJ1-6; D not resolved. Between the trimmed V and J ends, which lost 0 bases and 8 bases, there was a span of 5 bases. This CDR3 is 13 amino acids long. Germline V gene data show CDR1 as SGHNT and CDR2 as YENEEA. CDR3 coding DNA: TGTGCCAGCAGCTTAGACGGGGATTCACCCCTCCACTTT. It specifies CASSLDGDSPLHF.

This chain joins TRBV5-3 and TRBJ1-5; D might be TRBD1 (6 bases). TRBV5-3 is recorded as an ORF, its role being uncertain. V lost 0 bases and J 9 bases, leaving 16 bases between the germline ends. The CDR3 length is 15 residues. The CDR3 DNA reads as TGTGCCAGAAGCTTGGCGGGCAGGGGAGGGGGGCCCCAGCATTTT. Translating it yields CARSLAGRGGGPQHF.

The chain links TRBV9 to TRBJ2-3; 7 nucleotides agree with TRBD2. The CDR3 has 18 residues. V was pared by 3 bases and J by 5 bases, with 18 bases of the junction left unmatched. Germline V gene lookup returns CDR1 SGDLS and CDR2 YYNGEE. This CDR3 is CASSDSSPGLAARDTQYF. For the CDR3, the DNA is TGTGCCAGCAGCGACTCTTCCCCCGGGCTAGCGGCCAGAGATACGCAGTATTTT. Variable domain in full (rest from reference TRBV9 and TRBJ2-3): DSGVTQTPKHLITATGQRVTLRCSPRSGDLSVYWYQQSLDQGLQFLIQYYNGEERAKGNILERFSAQQFPDLHSELNLSSLELGDSALYFCASSDSSPGLAARDTQYFGPGTRLTVL.

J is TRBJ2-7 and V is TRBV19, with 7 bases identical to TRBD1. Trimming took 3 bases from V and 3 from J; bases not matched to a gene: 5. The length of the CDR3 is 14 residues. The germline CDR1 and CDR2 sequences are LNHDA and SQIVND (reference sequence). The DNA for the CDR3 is TGTGCCAGTAGTATCAGGGACAGTCACTACGAGCAGTACTTC. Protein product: CASSIRDSHYEQYF. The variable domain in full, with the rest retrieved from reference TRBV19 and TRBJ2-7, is DGGITQSPKYLFRKEGQNVTLSCEQNLNHDAMYWYRQDPGQGLRLIYYSQIVNDFQKGDIAEGYSVSREKKESFPLTVTSAQKNPTAFYLCASSIRDSHYEQYFGPGTRLTVT.

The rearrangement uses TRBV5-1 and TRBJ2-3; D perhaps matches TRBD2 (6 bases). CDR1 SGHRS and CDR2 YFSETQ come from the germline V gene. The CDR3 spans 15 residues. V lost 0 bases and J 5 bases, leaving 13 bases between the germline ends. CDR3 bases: TGCGCCAGCAGCTTGGGCGCTAGCGAAGTAGATACGCAGTATTTT. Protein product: CASSLGASEVDTQYF.

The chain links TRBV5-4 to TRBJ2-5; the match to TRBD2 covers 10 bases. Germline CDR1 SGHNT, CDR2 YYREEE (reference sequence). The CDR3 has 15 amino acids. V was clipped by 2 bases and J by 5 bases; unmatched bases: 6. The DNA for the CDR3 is TGTGCCAGCAGCTTAAGAACTAGCGGGATGGAGACCCAGTACTTC. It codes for CASSLRTSGMETQYF.

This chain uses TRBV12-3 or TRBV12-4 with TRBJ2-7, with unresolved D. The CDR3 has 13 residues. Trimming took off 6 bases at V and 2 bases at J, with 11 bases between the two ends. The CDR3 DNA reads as TGTGCCAGCAGACTCGACGGAGCCTACGAGCAGTACTTC. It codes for CASRLDGAYEQYF.

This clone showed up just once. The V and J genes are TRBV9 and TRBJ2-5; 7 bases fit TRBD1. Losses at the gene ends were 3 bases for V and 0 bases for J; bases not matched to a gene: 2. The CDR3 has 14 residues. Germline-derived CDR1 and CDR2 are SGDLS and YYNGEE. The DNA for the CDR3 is TGTGCCAGCAGCGGGGGACAGAACCAAGAGACCCAGTACTTC. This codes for CASSGGQNQETQYF. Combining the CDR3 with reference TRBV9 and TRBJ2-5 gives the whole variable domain DSGVTQTPKHLITATGQRVTLRCSPRSGDLSVYWYQQSLDQGLQFLIQYYNGEERAKGNILERFSAQQFPDLHSELNLSSLELGDSALYFCASSGGQNQETQYFGPGTRLLVL.

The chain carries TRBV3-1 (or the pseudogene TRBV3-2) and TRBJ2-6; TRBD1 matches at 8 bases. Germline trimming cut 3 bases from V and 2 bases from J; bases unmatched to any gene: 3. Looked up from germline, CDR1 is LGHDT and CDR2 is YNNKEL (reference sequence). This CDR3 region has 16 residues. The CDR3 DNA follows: TGTGCCAGCAGCCAGGCACAGGGGGCTGGGGCCAACGTCCTGACTTTC. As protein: CASSQAQGAGANVLTF.

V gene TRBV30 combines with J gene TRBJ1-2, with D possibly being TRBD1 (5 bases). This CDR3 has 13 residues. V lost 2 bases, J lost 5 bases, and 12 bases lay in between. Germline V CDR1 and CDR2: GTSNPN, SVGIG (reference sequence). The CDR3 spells CAWSQGGDYGYTF. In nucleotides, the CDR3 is TGTGCCTGGAGTCAGGGAGGGGATTATGGCTACACCTTC.

In DNA form, the CDR3 reads TGTGCCCGCGACCGGGGTTATGGCTACACCTTC. It yields the protein CARDRGYGYTF. The rearrangement joins TRBV30 to TRBJ1-2, with unresolved D. The CDR3 has 11 amino acids. Trimming stripped 8 bases from V and 5 bases from J, with 12 bases between. The germline CDR1 and CDR2 sequences are GTSNPN and SVGIG (reference sequence).

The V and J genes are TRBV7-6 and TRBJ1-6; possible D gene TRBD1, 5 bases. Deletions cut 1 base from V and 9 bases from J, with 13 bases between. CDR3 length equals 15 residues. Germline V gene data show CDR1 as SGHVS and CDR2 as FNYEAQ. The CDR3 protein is CASSLGRQGLSPLHF. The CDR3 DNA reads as TGTGCCAGCAGCTTAGGGCGGCAGGGTCTTTCACCCCTCCACTTT.

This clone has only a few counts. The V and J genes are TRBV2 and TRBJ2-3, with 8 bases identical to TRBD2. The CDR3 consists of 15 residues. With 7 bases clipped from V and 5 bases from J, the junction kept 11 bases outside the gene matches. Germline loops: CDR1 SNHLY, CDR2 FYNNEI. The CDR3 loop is CASKTRAGVLDTQYF. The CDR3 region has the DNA TGTGCCAGCAAAACGCGAGCGGGAGTCCTAGATACGCAGTATTTT.

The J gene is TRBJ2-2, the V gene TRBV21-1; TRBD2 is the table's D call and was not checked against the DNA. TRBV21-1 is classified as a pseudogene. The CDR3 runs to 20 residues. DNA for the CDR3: TGTGCCAGCAGCAAAGTGGCCCGGGGAGACGCCCCTACGAACACCGGGGAGCTGTTTTTT. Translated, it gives CASSKVARGDAPTNTGELFF.

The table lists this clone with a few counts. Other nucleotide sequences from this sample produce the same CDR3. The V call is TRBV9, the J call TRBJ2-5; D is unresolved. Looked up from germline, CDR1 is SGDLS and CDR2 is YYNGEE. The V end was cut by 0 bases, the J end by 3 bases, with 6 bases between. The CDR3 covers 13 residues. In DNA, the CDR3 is TGTGCCAGCAGCGTAGGAGGAAAAGAGACCCAGTACTTC. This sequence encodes CASSVGGKETQYF.

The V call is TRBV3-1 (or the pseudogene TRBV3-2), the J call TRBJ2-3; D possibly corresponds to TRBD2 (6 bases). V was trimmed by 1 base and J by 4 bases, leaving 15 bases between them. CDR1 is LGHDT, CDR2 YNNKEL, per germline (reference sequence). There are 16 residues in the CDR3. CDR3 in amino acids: CASSQVGGMGPDTQYF. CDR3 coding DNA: TGTGCCAGCAGCCAAGTCGGCGGGATGGGCCCAGATACGCAGTATTTT.

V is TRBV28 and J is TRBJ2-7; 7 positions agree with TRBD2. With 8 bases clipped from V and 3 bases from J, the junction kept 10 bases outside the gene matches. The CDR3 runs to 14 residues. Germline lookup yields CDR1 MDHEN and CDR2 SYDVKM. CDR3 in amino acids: CASPPPGGSYEQYF. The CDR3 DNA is TGTGCCAGCCCGCCTCCGGGGGGAAGCTACGAGCAGTACTTC.

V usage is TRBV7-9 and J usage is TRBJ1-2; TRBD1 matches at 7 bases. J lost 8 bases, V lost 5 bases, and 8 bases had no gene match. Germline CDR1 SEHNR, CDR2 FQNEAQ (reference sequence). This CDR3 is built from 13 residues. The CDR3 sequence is CASSLRDSGGYTF. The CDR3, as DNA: TGTGCCAGCAGCCTGAGGGACAGCGGAGGCTACACCTTC.

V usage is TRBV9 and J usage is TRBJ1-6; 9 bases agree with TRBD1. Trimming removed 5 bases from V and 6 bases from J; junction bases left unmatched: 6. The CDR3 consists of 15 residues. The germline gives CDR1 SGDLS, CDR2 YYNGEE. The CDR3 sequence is CASSSSTGGNSPLHF. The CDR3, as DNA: TGTGCCAGCAGTAGTTCGACAGGGGGTAATTCACCCCTCCACTTT.

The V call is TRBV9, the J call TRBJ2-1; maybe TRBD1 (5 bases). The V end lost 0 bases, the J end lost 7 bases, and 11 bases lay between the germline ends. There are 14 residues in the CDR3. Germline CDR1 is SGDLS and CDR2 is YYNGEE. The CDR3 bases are TGTGCCAGCAGCGTAGGGATCTCAGGGAATGAGCAGTTCTTC. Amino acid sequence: CASSVGISGNEQFF.

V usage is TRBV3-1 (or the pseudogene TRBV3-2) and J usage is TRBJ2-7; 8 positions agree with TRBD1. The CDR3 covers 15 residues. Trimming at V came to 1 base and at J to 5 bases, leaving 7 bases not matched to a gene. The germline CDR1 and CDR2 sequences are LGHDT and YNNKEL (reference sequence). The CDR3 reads CASSQGLGQGDEQYF. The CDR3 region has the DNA TGTGCCAGCAGCCAAGGATTAGGACAGGGAGACGAGCAGTACTTC.

CDR3 residues: CASSPPNLADEQFF. CDR3 DNA sequence: TGTGCCAGCTCACCACCGAACCTAGCCGATGAGCAGTTCTTC. The gene calls are TRBV18 and TRBJ2-1, with D possibly matching TRBD2 (5 bases). V shed 0 bases and J shed 8 bases, with 11 bases lying between them. The CDR3 consists of 14 residues. Germline CDR1 reads KGHSH; CDR2 reads LQKENI.